Below are 30 T cell receptor beta chains sequenced from a single sample in a study of OX40 agonist ivuxolimab in advanced cancers. Repertoires were generated with immunoSEQ multiplex PCR, while TCRdb's copy carries only in-frame clones and drops some. The profile covers 60,000 or so clones, with around 93% appearing a single time and roughly a fifth taken by the ten largest. The sample in question was CD4+ or CD8+ T cells sorted from blood, obtained in a trial of the OX40 agonist ivuxolimab. The receptors here all came from an adult with an advanced solid tumor such as melanoma, head and neck, liver or kidney cancer.

The V gene is TRBV21-1, the J gene TRBJ1-3; the table names TRBD1, a call not compared with the DNA. TRBV21-1 is shown as a pseudogene. There are 14 residues in the CDR3. CDR3 DNA: TGTGCCAGCCCTCCCGGACAGGATGGAAACACCATATATTTT. Protein product: CASPPGQDGNTIYF.

This CDR3 is CASSSSLAGGTYEQYF. CDR3 coding DNA: TGTGCCAGCAGCTCCTCCCTAGCGGGGGGTACCTACGAGCAGTACTTC. The chain employs TRBV7-9 and TRBJ2-7, with 11 bases aligning to TRBD2. This CDR3 is 16 amino acids long. Germline trimming cut 4 bases from V and 2 bases from J; bases unmatched to any gene: 7. The germline V gene has CDR1 SEHNR and CDR2 FQNEAQ (reference sequence).

This chain uses TRBV19 with TRBJ1-5; no definite D call. Between the trimmed V and J ends, which lost 3 bases and 0 bases, there was a span of 9 bases. Germline V CDR1 and CDR2: LNHDA, SQIVND (reference sequence). This CDR3 contains 15 residues. CDR3 nucleotides: TGTGCCAGTAGTATCGTTTGGGATAGCAATCAGCCCCAGCATTTT. Its translation is CASSIVWDSNQPQHF.

The rearrangement uses TRBV9 and TRBJ2-1, with D tentatively TRBD1 (6 bases). CDR3 length equals 15 residues. Germline V gene data show CDR1 as SGDLS and CDR2 as YYNGEE. V was pared by 4 bases and J by 2 bases, with 13 bases between. The CDR3 nucleotides are TGTGCCAGCAGCCTTATAGGGGGAACCTACAATGAGCAGTTCTTC. This gives the protein CASSLIGGTYNEQFF.

This clone was found a few times. The rearrangement links TRBV6-6 to TRBJ1-1, with D maybe TRBD1 (5 bases). Trimming shortened V by 2 bases and J by 3 bases, and 10 bases separated the two germline ends. Germline loops: CDR1 MNHNY, CDR2 SVGAGI (reference sequence). The CDR3 consists of 14 residues. CDR3 in amino acids: CASSYQGGDTEAFF. In nucleotides, the CDR3 is TGTGCCAGCAGTTACCAGGGTGGTGACACTGAAGCTTTCTTT.

The gene calls are TRBV6-5 and TRBJ1-2; D ambiguous. Germline assignment: CDR1 MNHEY and CDR2 SVGAGI. The CDR3 loop spans 16 amino acids. Deletions cut 0 bases from V and 2 bases from J, with 13 bases between. CDR3 nucleotide sequence: TGTGCCAGCAGTTACTCGAAGAGGGCTCGAAACTATGGCTACACCTTC. Translation gives CASSYSKRARNYGYTF.

The chain employs TRBV21-1 and TRBJ1-3; TRBD1, as called in the table, went unchecked against the DNA. TRBV21-1 is assigned pseudogene status. The CDR3 loop spans 15 amino acids. The CDR3 coding sequence is TGTGCCAGCATCGGACAGGGGATCTCTGGAAACACCATATATTTT. The encoded protein is CASIGQGISGNTIYF.

V gene TRBV6-1 combines with J gene TRBJ2-7; a possible D gene is TRBD1 (6 bases). CDR3 length: 14 amino acids. Germline CDR1 reads MNHNS; CDR2 reads SASEGT. The V gene lost 6 bases and the J gene lost 2 bases, with 14 bases spanning the gap. The CDR3 coding sequence is TGTGCCAGCAGGCCTCCCGGACAGACCTACGAGCAGTACTTC. This encodes CASRPPGQTYEQYF.

The chain carries TRBV5-1 and TRBJ1-1, with no clear D. In germline, CDR1 is SGHRS, CDR2 YFSETQ. This CDR3 has 13 residues. Trimming removed 3 bases at V and 5 bases at J, with 11 bases between. The CDR3 sequence is CASSSTGRTEAFF. The CDR3 DNA reads as TGCGCCAGCAGCTCAACGGGTCGAACTGAAGCTTTCTTT.

The chain employs TRBV4-2 and TRBJ1-2, with a weak D call TRBD1 (6 bases). The CDR3 sequence is 16 residues long. CDR1 LGHNA and CDR2 YNFKEQ come from the germline V gene. V dropped 4 bases and J dropped 8 bases, with 23 bases sitting between them. The CDR3 spells CASSPEVGSSRGGYTF. DNA for the CDR3: TGTGCCAGCAGCCCTGAAGTTGGGAGTTCGAGGGGGGGCTACACCTTC.

The gene calls are TRBV13 and TRBJ2-1; D gene uncertain. Between the trimmed V and J ends, which lost 7 bases and 5 bases, there was a span of 9 bases. CDR3 length: 12 amino acids. Germline V gene lookup returns CDR1 PRHDT and CDR2 FYEKMQ (reference sequence). DNA of the CDR3: TGTGCCAGCACAGCGTGGAACAATGAGCAGTTCTTC. Its translation: CASTAWNNEQFF.

The chain joins TRBV20-1 to TRBJ1-1; D remains ambiguous. Germline CDR1 is DFQATT and CDR2 is SNEGSKA (reference sequence). Deletions cut 5 bases from V and 0 bases from J, with 4 bases between. The CDR3 is 11 residues long. This CDR3 is CSAWLNTEAFF. The CDR3 coding sequence is TGCAGTGCTTGGCTGAACACTGAAGCTTTCTTT.

The V gene is TRBV11-3, the J gene TRBJ2-3; D could derive from TRBD1 or TRBD2 (5 bases each). Trimming took 2 bases from V and 4 from J, leaving 19 bases between them. Germline V gene lookup returns CDR1 SGHNT and CDR2 YENEEA. The CDR3 length is 17 residues. In DNA, the CDR3 is TGTGCCAGCAGCTTACGTGGGGGTAGGAGTATCGCAGATACGCAGTATTTT. Its translation is CASSLRGGRSIADTQYF.

The chain employs TRBV7-2 and TRBJ2-2; TRBD2 matches 11 bases. This CDR3 is built from 16 residues. Germline V gene sequence: CDR1 SGHTA, CDR2 FQGNSA. V was clipped by 1 base and J by 6 bases; unmatched bases: 4. CDR3 bases: TGTGCCAGCAGCTTAGGTCTAGCGGGAGGAGCCGGGGAGCTGTTTTTT. This translates into CASSLGLAGGAGELFF.

The chain combines TRBV6-5 with TRBJ1-3; TRBD1 is a possible D gene (6 bases). V was cut by 2 bases and J by 4 bases, with 15 bases left in between. This CDR3 spans 16 amino acids. Per the germline V gene, CDR1 is MNHEY and CDR2 is SVGAGI. The CDR3 coding sequence is TGTGCCAGCAGTTACCCGAAGGGGGGAGTAGGAAACACCATATATTTT. Its translation: CASSYPKGGVGNTIYF.

This chain connects TRBV14 to TRBJ1-1; perhaps TRBD1 as D (5 bases). V lost 1 base, J lost 6 bases, and 12 bases lay in between. CDR3 length equals 14 residues. Germline CDR1 and CDR2: SGHDN and FVKESK. The CDR3 reads CASSQGPGLPEAFF. DNA of the CDR3: TGTGCCAGCAGCCAAGGACCAGGGCTCCCTGAAGCTTTCTTT.

The chain uses TRBV5-4 and TRBJ2-7, with TRBD2 as a possible D gene (6 bases). This CDR3 contains 14 residues. Deletions cut 1 base from V and 2 bases from J, with 10 bases between. The germline V gene has CDR1 SGHNT and CDR2 YYREEE (reference sequence). The CDR3 DNA sequence: TGTGCCAGCAGCTTGCGGGAGACTGCCTACGAGCAGTACTTC. It codes for CASSLRETAYEQYF.

CDR3 nucleotide sequence: TGTGCCAGCAGTTTATTTGGACAGGGCTACGAGCAGTACTTC. Protein product: CASSLFGQGYEQYF. This rearrangement joins TRBV27 to TRBJ2-7, with 8 bases aligning to TRBD1. From germline, CDR1 is MNHEY and CDR2 SMNVEV (reference sequence). This CDR3 has 14 residues. Trimming removed 1 base from V and 3 bases from J; junction bases left unmatched: 2.

The chain recombines TRBV4-1 with TRBJ2-1; no clear D. The CDR3 is made up of 13 amino acids. Between the trimmed V and J ends, which lost 3 bases and 9 bases, there was a span of 12 bases. Germline loops: CDR1 MGHRA, CDR2 YSYEKL. The CDR3 nucleotides are TGCGCCAGCAGCCATCTTACGGTAGCTGAGCAGTTCTTC. It codes for CASSHLTVAEQFF.

Concerning this clone: One junction end disagrees with the germline gene, perhaps due to a read error. The V and J genes are TRBV5-4 and TRBJ2-7, with TRBD2 as a possible D gene (6 bases). Germline loops: CDR1 SGHNT, CDR2 YYREEE (reference sequence). There are 16 residues in the CDR3. The CDR3 region has the DNA TGTGCCAGCAGCTTGGAGCAGCGGGTTCTTTCCTCCGAGCAGTACTTC. This codes for CASSLEQRVLSSEQYF.

The genes are TRBV9 and TRBJ2-7, with D unresolved. The CDR3 is 16 amino acids. Germline V lookup: CDR1 SGDLS, CDR2 YYNGEE. The V end lost 1 base, the J end lost 0 bases, and 14 bases lay between the germline ends. The CDR3 coding sequence is TGTGCCAGCAGCGTACGCGTAGTGGCGTCCTCCTACGAGCAGTACTTC. Its protein product is CASSVRVVASSYEQYF.

The chain employs TRBV2 and TRBJ1-2; D call uncertain. The CDR3 spans 11 residues. The germline V and J ends were trimmed by 0 bases and 8 bases, with 4 bases remaining between them. Germline lookup yields CDR1 SNHLY and CDR2 FYNNEI. The CDR3 protein is CASSEADGYTF. CDR3 in DNA: TGTGCCAGCAGTGAAGCAGACGGCTACACCTTC. The full variable domain, in which reference TRBV2 and TRBJ1-2 provide the parts outside the CDR3, is EPEVTQTPSHQVTQMGQEVILRCVPISNHLYFYWYRQILGQKVEFLVSFYNNEISEKSEIFDDQFSVERPDGSNFTLKIRSTKLEDSAMYFCASSEADGYTFGSGTRLTVV.

The chain employs TRBV15 and TRBJ2-1; the D gene is possibly TRBD2 (5 bases). V gave up 7 bases and J gave up 3 bases, with 16 bases separating them. The CDR3 is made up of 15 amino acids. CDR1 and CDR2 from the germline V gene are LNHNV and YYDKDF (reference sequence). The CDR3 loop is CATIRSNGNYNEQFF. In DNA, the CDR3 is TGTGCCACCATCAGGAGCAACGGGAACTACAATGAGCAGTTCTTC.

Note on this clone: A junction boundary mismatches the germline segment, possibly from a read error. J is TRBJ2-1 and V is TRBV7-7; 7 bases align to TRBD2. The CDR3 loop spans 15 amino acids. In germline, CDR1 is SSHAT, CDR2 FNYEAQ (reference sequence). The CDR3: CASSLGEGFYNEQFF. In DNA, the CDR3 is TGTGCTAGCAGCTTAGGGGAGGGCTTCTACAATGAGCAGTTCTTC.

The chain carries TRBV6-1 and TRBJ2-1, with 10 bases lining up with TRBD2. Germline V gene lookup returns CDR1 MNHNS and CDR2 SASEGT. The CDR3 sequence is 17 residues long. The J segment lost 4 bases and the V segment lost 0 bases, leaving 6 bases of the junction unmatched. The CDR3 is CASSEAQGLATYNEQFF. CDR3 nucleotide sequence: TGTGCCAGCAGTGAAGCGCAGGGACTAGCGACGTACAATGAGCAGTTCTTC.

In its sample, this clone was seen once. The gene calls are TRBV4-3 and TRBJ2-7; 11 positions match TRBD2. The CDR3 sequence is 14 residues long. Germline V CDR1 and CDR2: LGHNA, YSLEER. The ends lost 3 bases at V and 4 bases at J; junction bases unmatched: 2. CDR3 coding DNA: TGCGCCAGCAGCCACGGGACTAGCGGTTACGAGCAGTACTTC. Translation gives CASSHGTSGYEQYF.

This rearrangement joins TRBV27 to TRBJ1-4; TRBD1 aligns across 8 bases. This CDR3 spans 15 amino acids. V shed 4 bases, J shed 5 bases, and the junction held 6 bases outside the gene matches. Germline assignment: CDR1 MNHEY and CDR2 SMNVEV (reference sequence). The CDR3 sequence is CASSSPGQENEKLFF. The CDR3 bases are TGTGCCAGCAGTTCCCCGGGACAGGAAAATGAAAAACTGTTTTTT.

The V gene is TRBV9, the J gene TRBJ1-1; D is perhaps TRBD1 (5 bases). The CDR3 sequence is 14 residues long. In germline, CDR1 is SGDLS, CDR2 YYNGEE. V was pared by 3 bases and J by 3 bases, with 12 bases between. The CDR3 region has the DNA TGTGCCAGCAGCGCATCTCGGGACCACACTGAAGCTTTCTTT. Its protein is CASSASRDHTEAFF.

The V gene is TRBV7-6, the J gene TRBJ2-7; 11 nucleotides align to TRBD1. With 3 bases clipped from V and 2 bases from J, the junction kept 3 bases outside the gene matches. Germline CDR1 is SGHVS and CDR2 is FNYEAQ. The CDR3 spans 15 residues. DNA for the CDR3: TGTGCCAGCAGCTTGGGGGACAGGGGGACCTACGAGCAGTACTTC. Translated, it gives CASSLGDRGTYEQYF. The variable domain in full, completed from reference TRBV7-6 and TRBJ2-7, reads GAGVSQSPRYKVTKRGQDVALRCDPISGHVSLYWYRQALGQGPEFLTYFNYEAQQDKSGLPNDRFSAERPEGSISTLTIQRTEQRDSAMYRCASSLGDRGTYEQYFGPGTRLTVT.

V is TRBV5-4 and J is TRBJ2-4, with 10 bases lining up with TRBD2. J lost 5 bases, V lost 1 base, and 3 bases had no gene match. Germline CDR1 reads SGHNT; CDR2 reads YYREEE (reference sequence). The CDR3 consists of 15 residues. CDR3 protein: CASSLITSGENIQYF. The CDR3 DNA follows: TGTGCCAGCAGCTTGATCACTAGCGGGGAAAACATTCAGTACTTC.